This T cell receptor beta chain was found in a study of T cells in Graves' hyperthyroidism and ophthalmopathy. Study-level results: From stable hyperthyroidism, ophthalmopathy was separated by a 13 V-J model.

To note about this clonotype: The antigen is undetermined.

Amplification of TCR beta CDR3 regions used RNA as the template. During a first-round RT-PCR of the TCR CDR3, the HTBI primer set was used. Via MiXCR, TCRdb re-called the multiplex PCR reads, giving one row per CDR3 protein. The sample lists approximately 590,000 distinct CDR3 sequences; around 42% were seen once. With 8 bases removed from V and 5 bases from J, the gap between germline ends came to 12 bases. The germline V gene has CDR1 MGHDK and CDR2 SYGVNS. The CDR3 runs 12 residues. Each diagnosis was grounded in clinical symptoms, serum thyroxine and TRAb, thyroid ultrasound, and orbital computed tomography.

The TCR sequence derives from a woman aged 18-29 years with Graves' hyperthyroidism. The V gene is TRBV25-1, the J gene TRBJ1-2; no firm D call. The sequencing input was peripheral blood or thyroid tissue (not recorded which). The CDR3 spells CASGQFLYGYTF. The CDR3 nucleotides are TGTGCCAGCGGGCAGTTCCTTTATGGCTACACCTTC.